Listed below are T cell receptor beta chains from one sample, sequenced in a study of T cells after yellow fever vaccination. TCRdb processed the 5' RACE reads anew with MiXCR; each CDR3 protein has one entry. The sample holds approximately 600,000 distinct CDR3 sequences, more than 9% seen once. The material was PBMCs, obtained on the day of the yellow fever booster vaccination. The receptors shown here come from a man younger than 45 who received the YFV17D yellow fever vaccine. The CDR3 runs from the conserved cysteine through the conserved F or W. A D gene is named only where the DNA matches it firmly. Size is stated for part of the rows, as once, few or many counts, or as a class when the clone is expanded.

V,J,D,size,CDR3,DNA
TRBV10-3,TRBJ2-7,TRBD1,few,CAISGQESSYEQYF,TGTGCCATCAGCGGACAGGAGAGCTCCTACGAGCAGTACTTC
TRBV2,TRBJ2-1,NA,few,CARGQQANEQFF,TGTGCCAGAGGACAGCAGGCCAATGAGCAGTTCTTC
TRBV20-1,TRBJ2-7,TRBD2,NA,CSARDRAGAKYEQYF,TGCAGTGCTAGAGATCGAGCGGGAGCGAAATACGAGCAGTACTTC
TRBV5-5,TRBJ2-2,NA,NA,CASSLGGIIGELFF,TGTGCCAGCAGCTTGGGCGGGATCATCGGGGAGCTGTTTTTT
TRBV11-2,TRBJ2-3,NA,few,CASIGTGNTQYF,TGTGCCAGCATCGGCACGGGGAATACGCAGTATTTT
TRBV11-2,TRBJ2-2,NA,NA,CASSLGSAIEELFF,TGTGCCAGCAGCTTAGGTTCCGCTATCGAGGAGCTGTTTTTT
TRBV20-1,TRBJ2-7,TRBD2,few,CSARDGGGGIGPYEQYF,TGCAGTGCTAGAGATGGGGGGGGAGGTATAGGGCCCTACGAGCAGTACTTC
TRBV6-2/TRBV6-3,TRBJ2-7,NA,NA,CASSRGHTYEQYF,TGTGCCAGCAGCCGTGGGCATACATACGAGCAGTACTTC
TRBV7-3,TRBJ1-5,TRBD1,NA,CASSSTGMGQPQHF,TGTGCCAGCAGCTCGACAGGGATGGGCCAGCCCCAGCATTTT
TRBV11-2,TRBJ2-1,TRBD2,NA,CASSLVDRVLAGGGNEQFF,TGTGCCAGCAGCTTAGTGGACAGGGTTCTAGCGGGAGGAGGTAATGAGCAGTTCTTC
TRBV4-3,TRBJ2-1,NA,NA,CASSQERDIEEFF,TGCGCCAGCAGCCAAGAAAGGGACATAGAGGAGTTCTTC
TRBV12-3/TRBV12-4,TRBJ1-4,TRBD1,NA,CASSLAGQGKEKLFF,TGTGCCAGCAGTTTGGCGGGACAGGGAAAGGAAAAACTGTTTTTT
TRBV5-1,TRBJ2-3,TRBD1,many,CASSLGQGNTDTQYF,TGCGCCAGCAGCTTGGGACAGGGGAACACAGATACGCAGTATTTT
TRBV7-3,TRBJ2-1,NA,NA,CASSSGQTYNEQFF,TGTGCCAGCAGCTCGGGACAAACCTACAATGAGCAGTTCTTC
TRBV6-2/TRBV6-3,TRBJ2-3,TRBD1,few,CASRQDRVTDTQYF,TGTGCCAGCAGACAGGACAGGGTCACAGATACGCAGTATTTT
TRBV20-1,TRBJ2-7,NA,NA,CSARTGPGARGSYEQYF,TGCAGTGCTCGTACAGGACCCGGGGCTCGAGGGTCCTACGAGCAGTACTTC
TRBV2,TRBJ2-2,NA,NA,CASRLGFTGELFF,TGTGCCAGCAGGCTGGGCTTCACCGGGGAGCTGTTTTTT
TRBV2,TRBJ1-2,TRBD1,NA,CASTRTGPNYGYTF,TGTGCCAGCACTCGGACAGGCCCTAACTATGGCTACACCTTC
TRBV5-1,TRBJ2-1,TRBD2,NA,CASSFDSGSYEQFF,TGCGCCAGCAGCTTTGATAGCGGGAGCTATGAGCAGTTCTTC
TRBV18,TRBJ2-1,NA,few,CASSPPSRGVRSEQFF,TGTGCCAGCTCACCGCCAAGTAGAGGGGTTCGGAGTGAGCAGTTCTTC
TRBV7-9,TRBJ1-2,NA,few,CASSPAGLEGYTF,TGTGCCAGCAGCCCCGCGGGCTTGGAAGGCTACACCTTC
TRBV20-1,TRBJ2-4,NA,NA,CSARGRNIQYF,TGCAGTGCGAGGGGCCGGAACATTCAGTACTTC
TRBV9,TRBJ1-2,NA,many,CASSATGRGYTF,TGTGCCAGCAGCGCAACAGGGAGAGGCTACACCTTC
TRBV7-2,TRBJ1-3,TRBD1,NA,CASSPTRGRNTIYF,TGTGCCAGCAGCCCGACCAGGGGGCGAAACACCATATATTTT
TRBV6-5,TRBJ2-2,NA,few,CASSSTGTTNTGELFF,TGTGCCAGCAGTTCAACCGGGACAACGAACACCGGGGAGCTGTTTTTT
TRBV20-1,TRBJ2-3,TRBD2,NA,CSASDIRGTSSTRGYTQYF,TGCAGTGCTAGCGATATCAGGGGGACTAGCTCAACGAGGGGCTATACGCAGTATTTT
TRBV29-1,TRBJ2-7,NA,many,CSAGWRDEQYF,TGCAGCGCTGGGTGGAGGGACGAGCAGTACTTC
TRBV6-2/TRBV6-3,TRBJ1-1,NA,few,CASADMNTEAFF,TGTGCCAGCGCAGACATGAACACTGAAGCTTTCTTT
TRBV24-1,TRBJ2-5,NA,many,CATSEGSETQYF,TGTGCCACCAGTGAAGGGAGCGAGACCCAGTACTTC
TRBV6-1,TRBJ2-7,NA,NA,CASSAGWGSYEQYF,TGTGCCAGCAGTGCAGGCTGGGGCTCCTACGAGCAGTACTTC
TRBV4-3,TRBJ1-5,NA,few,CASSQVWSGRANQPQHF,TGCGCCAGCAGCCAAGTCTGGTCAGGCAGAGCAAATCAGCCCCAGCATTTT
TRBV6-2/TRBV6-3,TRBJ2-5,TRBD1,NA,CASRPRGQIQETQYF,TGTGCCAGCAGACCGAGGGGACAGATACAAGAGACCCAGTACTTC
TRBV7-9,TRBJ1-1,NA,NA,CASSSDKRKGNTEAFF,TGTGCCAGCAGCTCGGACAAACGGAAGGGGAACACTGAAGCTTTCTTT
TRBV20-1,TRBJ1-4,NA,NA,CSARDRRPTNEKLFF,TGCAGTGCTAGAGATCGCAGGCCCACTAATGAAAAACTGTTTTTT
TRBV7-9,TRBJ2-1,NA,few,CASSPEQFF,TGTGCCAGCAGCCCTGAGCAGTTCTTC
TRBV24-1,TRBJ1-1,TRBD1,many,CAPGPGTGGWTEAFF,TGTGCCCCAGGTCCCGGGACAGGGGGTTGGACTGAAGCTTTCTTT
TRBV5-1,TRBJ2-4,TRBD2,many,CASSFTGGLAGKNIQYF,TGCGCCAGCAGCTTTACAGGGGGACTAGCGGGAAAAAACATTCAGTACTTC
TRBV5-8,TRBJ2-5,TRBD1,few,CASQRDRGYPGETQYF,TGTGCCAGCCAACGAGACAGGGGGTACCCCGGGGAGACCCAGTACTTC
TRBV6-5,TRBJ1-2,TRBD1,few,CASSSRTGPGYTF,TGTGCCAGCAGTTCGCGGACAGGGCCTGGCTACACCTTC
TRBV5-1,TRBJ1-1,NA,NA,CASSLLGPEAYF,TGCGCCAGCAGCTTGTTAGGTCCTGAAGCTTACTTT
TRBV12-3/TRBV12-4,TRBJ1-2,NA,NA,CASSLAPSNYGYTF,TGTGCCAGCAGTTTAGCGCCATCGAACTATGGCTACACCTTC
TRBV7-2,TRBJ1-1,NA,few,CASSSSQGVRSEAFF,TGTGCCAGCAGCTCGTCACAGGGTGTTCGGTCTGAAGCTTTCTTT
TRBV5-1,TRBJ2-2,TRBD1,many,CASSLGTGIATGELFF,TGCGCCAGCAGCTTGGGGACAGGGATTGCTACCGGGGAGCTGTTTTTT
TRBV20-1,TRBJ2-5,NA,NA,CSARPDSGGETQYF,TGCAGTGCTAGACCTGACTCCGGCGGTGAGACCCAGTACTTC